Presented here are 5 T cell receptor beta chains from one specimen sequenced in a study of blood T cell repertoires in COVID-19. Clones were sequenced by immunoSEQ multiplex PCR, and TCRdb holds only the in-frame ones, with some missing. The sample lists roughly 500,000 clones, around nine tenths occurring once. The source material was PBMCs or T cells enriched from blood (not recorded which). These receptor sequences come from a woman in her forties who had recovered from COVID-19.

This clone has just a few counts. This chain uses TRBV7-8 with TRBJ1-1; D uncertain. Trimming stripped 1 base from V and 5 bases from J, with 17 bases between. Germline V gene data show CDR1 as SGHVS and CDR2 as FQNEAQ. This CDR3 comprises 16 residues. DNA of the CDR3: TGTGCCAGCAGCTTAGGAGATGGAGGCCTAATAACTGAAGCTTTCTTT. It encodes CASSLGDGGLITEAFF.

This clone was observed a few times. This chain uses TRBV7-2 with TRBJ2-7; D gene ambiguous. The germline V gene has CDR1 SGHTA and CDR2 FQGNSA. The CDR3 sequence is 12 residues long. Trimming stripped 3 bases from V and 4 bases from J, with 7 bases between. The CDR3 nucleotides read TGTGCCAGCAGCTTTAATTCGTACGAGCAGTACTTC. Translating gives CASSFNSYEQYF. Looking up the rest from reference TRBV7-2 and TRBJ2-7 gives the full variable domain: GAGVSQSPSNKVTEKGKDVELRCDPISGHTALYWYRQSLGQGLEFLIYFQGNSAPDKSGLPSDRFSAERTGGSVSTLTIQRTQQEDSAVYLCASSFNSYEQYFGPGTRLTVT.

The V and J genes are TRBV2 and TRBJ2-7; no clear D gene. The CDR3 length is 12 residues. CDR1 and CDR2 (germline): SNHLY, FYNNEI. V gave up 7 bases and J gave up 4 bases, with 11 bases separating them. CDR3 sequence (DNA): TGTGCCAGCACCACCCGGGTTTACGAGCAGTACTTC. Its protein product is CASTTRVYEQYF.

The chain couples TRBV9 to TRBJ2-3; D call uncertain. Germline CDR1 SGDLS, CDR2 YYNGEE. With 0 bases removed from V and 4 bases from J, the gap between germline ends came to 6 bases. This CDR3 has 13 amino acids. This chain's CDR3 is CASSVVPADTQYF. The CDR3 bases are TGTGCCAGCAGCGTAGTCCCGGCAGATACGCAGTATTTT.

This clone was seen a single time. V is TRBV6-5 and J is TRBJ1-3, with D unclear. V lost 4 bases to trimming and J lost 2 bases, with 12 bases between them. The V gene's germline CDR1 is MNHEY and CDR2 SVGAGI. The CDR3 contains 15 residues. The CDR3 DNA follows: TGTGCCAGCAGTTCGCCCCGCCAGACTGGAAACACCATATATTTT. This translates into CASSSPRQTGNTIYF.